These 21 T cell receptor beta chains were all obtained from the same sample, sequenced in a study of somatic mutations in cytotoxic T cells in rheumatoid arthritis. Profiled with immunoSEQ multiplex PCR; TCRdb holds only in-frame clones, not every one. The repertoire has some 18,000 clones, about three quarters of them found once; the top ten carry 28%. Sequenced material: CD8+ T cells sorted from blood. These receptors were obtained from an adult with rheumatoid arthritis.

The chain links TRBV11-2 to TRBJ2-5; D gene uncertain. The end of the DNA fits TRBJ2-7 better, so the J call may be wrong. Germline V gene sequence: CDR1 SGHAT, CDR2 FQNNGV. There are 15 residues in the CDR3. In DNA, the CDR3 is TGTGCCAGCAGCTCGGGTACCTACCTCTCCTACGAGCAGTACTTC. The encoded protein is CASSSGTYLSYEQYF.

V gene TRBV4-1 combines with J gene TRBJ1-1; unclear D gene. V dropped 1 base and J dropped 10 bases, with 13 bases sitting between them. Germline V gene data show CDR1 as MGHRA and CDR2 as YSYEKL. The CDR3 extends over 13 amino acids. In DNA, the CDR3 is TGCGCCAGCAGCCAAGCTAATAGTGTGGGAGCTTTCTTT. Amino acids: CASSQANSVGAFF.

The genes are TRBV7-2 and TRBJ2-1; 10 bases are a match to TRBD2. In germline, CDR1 is SGHTA, CDR2 FQGNSA. With V trimmed by 2 bases and J by 6 bases, 4 bases remained unmatched. This CDR3 is built from 15 residues. DNA for the CDR3: TGTGCCAGCAGCTTAACTAGCGGGGTCCTCAATGAGCAGTTCTTC. Translating it yields CASSLTSGVLNEQFF.

The V call is TRBV19, the J call TRBJ1-5; unclear D gene. The CDR3 length is 15 residues. Germline assignment: CDR1 LNHDA and CDR2 SQIVND (reference sequence). Trimming left V 2 bases short and J 0 bases short, with 8 bases between. CDR3 nucleotide sequence: TGTGCCAGTAGTATAAGGAGCTATAGCAATCAGCCCCAGCATTTT. Protein sequence: CASSIRSYSNQPQHF.

This chain joins TRBV4-1 and TRBJ2-1, with 15 positions matching TRBD2. This CDR3 comprises 18 residues. Germline assignment: CDR1 MGHRA and CDR2 YSYEKL. The ends lost 1 base at V and 4 bases at J; junction bases unmatched: 5. CDR3 nucleotides: TGCGCCAGCAGCCAAGGGACTAGCGGGGGGGAACCATACAATGAGCAGTTCTTC. Translated, it gives CASSQGTSGGEPYNEQFF.

This clone was observed a handful of times. The CDR3 reads CASSPTGSGSPLHF. The CDR3 bases are TGTGCCAGCAGCCCCACAGGGAGTGGGTCACCCCTCCACTTT. V is TRBV7-9 and J is TRBJ1-6; possible D gene TRBD1, 6 bases. Germline V gene lookup returns CDR1 SEHNR and CDR2 FQNEAQ (reference sequence). Trimming removed 5 bases from V and 10 bases from J, with 15 bases in between. The CDR3 runs to 14 residues. The variable domain in full, with the rest retrieved from reference TRBV7-9 and TRBJ1-6, is DTGVSQNPRHKITKRGQNVTFRCDPISEHNRLYWYRQTLGQGPEFLTYFQNEAQLEKSRLLSDRFSAERPKGSFSTLEIQRTEQGDSAMYLCASSPTGSGSPLHFGNGTRLTVT.

The chain joins TRBV27 to TRBJ2-1; 11 bases fit TRBD2. V lost 4 bases to trimming and J lost 4 bases; unmatched junction nucleotides: 6. Germline V CDR1 and CDR2: MNHEY, SMNVEV (reference sequence). This CDR3 has 16 residues. The CDR3 DNA reads as TGTGCCAGCAGTTACCCCGGGACTAGCGGTTACAATGAGCAGTTCTTC. It codes for CASSYPGTSGYNEQFF.

V usage is TRBV2 and J usage is TRBJ2-7, with D unclear. Germline V gene lookup returns CDR1 SNHLY and CDR2 FYNNEI. This CDR3 is 14 amino acids long. V was clipped by 4 bases and J by 3 bases, with 13 bases between them. The CDR3 sequence: CASSGTNQHYEQYF. CDR3 nucleotides: TGTGCCAGCAGTGGGACCAACCAACACTACGAGCAGTACTTC.

CDR3 sequence reads: CASSRNTGTSYEQYF. In nucleotides, the CDR3 is TGCGCCAGCAGCCGGAATACTGGGACCTCCTACGAGCAGTACTTC. J is TRBJ2-7 and V is TRBV4-1; possibly TRBD1 or TRBD2 for D (5 bases each). The V and J ends lost 4 bases and 0 bases respectively, with 13 bases between them. This CDR3 comprises 15 residues. The germline V gene encodes CDR1 MGHRA and CDR2 YSYEKL.

The chain couples TRBV28 to TRBJ2-3; D is unclear. Germline V gene data show CDR1 as MDHEN and CDR2 as SYDVKM. CDR3 length: 15 amino acids. V shed 7 bases and J shed 0 bases, with 14 bases lying between them. In DNA form, the CDR3 reads TGTGCCAGCAACCGAGACGCAACTAGCACAGATACGCAGTATTTT. Residues: CASNRDATSTDTQYF.

The chain joins TRBV14 to TRBJ2-7, with D perhaps TRBD1 (6 bases). The germline gives CDR1 SGHDN, CDR2 FVKESK. Trimming removed 4 bases at V and 4 bases at J, with 14 bases between. This CDR3 is 14 amino acids long. The CDR3 protein is CASSRRTESYEQYF. The CDR3 DNA follows: TGTGCCAGCAGCCGCCGGACAGAGAGTTACGAGCAGTACTTC.

The rearrangement uses TRBV28 and TRBJ2-7; the match to TRBD2 covers 11 bases. Germline V gives CDR1 MDHEN, CDR2 SYDVKM. This CDR3 comprises 13 residues. J was trimmed by 5 bases and V by 6 bases; bases with no gene match: 3. CDR3 amino acids: CASSTSGGHEQYF. In DNA, the CDR3 is TGTGCCAGCAGCACTAGCGGGGGTCACGAGCAGTACTTC.

The chain links TRBV5-4 to TRBJ2-2; D is ambiguous. The V end was cut by 5 bases, the J end by 6 bases, with 11 bases between. In germline, CDR1 is SGHNT, CDR2 YYREEE (reference sequence). This CDR3 region has 13 residues. The CDR3 DNA sequence: TGTGCCAGCAGGGCCCTTGACGCCGGGGAGCTGTTTTTT. It translates to CASRALDAGELFF. Full variable domain (rest looked up from reference TRBV5-4 and TRBJ2-2): ETGVTQSPTHLIKTRGQQVTLRCSSQSGHNTVSWYQQALGQGPQFIFQYYREEENGRGNFPPRFSGLQFPNYSSELNVNALELDDSALYLCASRALDAGELFFGEGSRLTVL.

V is TRBV30 and J is TRBJ2-2, with TRBD1 identical over 7 bases. This CDR3 has 14 residues. V lost 8 bases, J lost 6 bases, and 12 bases stayed unmatched. The germline V gene encodes CDR1 GTSNPN and CDR2 SVGIG (reference sequence). The DNA of the CDR3 is TGTGCCACGACGACAGGGATTAAAGCCGGGGAGCTGTTTTTT. Translating it yields CATTTGIKAGELFF. Looking up the rest from reference TRBV30 and TRBJ2-2 gives the full variable domain: SQTIHQWPATLVQPVGSPLSLECTVEGTSNPNLYWYRQAAGRGLQLLFYSVGIGQISSEVPQNLSASRPQDRQFILSSKKLLLSDSGFYLCATTTGIKAGELFFGEGSRLTVL.

The chain links TRBV9 to TRBJ2-6; the match to TRBD1 covers 10 bases. The ends lost 0 bases at V and 2 bases at J; junction bases unmatched: 8. Germline assignment: CDR1 SGDLS and CDR2 YYNGEE. The CDR3 runs to 19 residues. The CDR3 coding sequence is TGTGCCAGCAGCGTAGGGACAGGGGGTGAGCGGGCTGGGGCCAACGTCCTGACTTTC. It encodes CASSVGTGGERAGANVLTF. Full variable domain (rest looked up from reference TRBV9 and TRBJ2-6): DSGVTQTPKHLITATGQRVTLRCSPRSGDLSVYWYQQSLDQGLQFLIQYYNGEERAKGNILERFSAQQFPDLHSELNLSSLELGDSALYFCASSVGTGGERAGANVLTFGAGSRLTVL.

The chain uses TRBV11-2 and TRBJ2-2; D ambiguous. In germline, CDR1 is SGHAT, CDR2 FQNNGV. The length of the CDR3 is 15 residues. The V end lost 5 bases, the J end lost 0 bases, and 10 bases lay between the germline ends. In DNA form, the CDR3 reads TGTGCCAGCAGCCCCCACCTATCGAACACCGGGGAGCTGTTTTTT. Translated, it gives CASSPHLSNTGELFF.

V usage is TRBV15 and J usage is TRBJ2-7; no reliable D call. The germline V gene encodes CDR1 LNHNV and CDR2 YYDKDF (reference sequence). CDR3 size: 11 residues. The ends were cut back, 8 bases at V and 0 bases at J, with 5 bases in the middle. The CDR3: CATSDSYEQYF. The CDR3, as DNA: TGTGCCACCTCCGACTCCTACGAGCAGTACTTC.

This chain uses TRBV27 with TRBJ1-2; D possibly corresponds to TRBD1 (5 bases). V was clipped by 0 bases and J by 6 bases, with 8 bases between them. This CDR3 is 13 amino acids long. CDR1 and CDR2 from the germline V gene are MNHEY and SMNVEV (reference sequence). This CDR3 reads CASSLSRVDGYTF. DNA of the CDR3: TGTGCCAGCAGTTTATCCAGGGTAGATGGCTACACCTTC.

This chain joins TRBV7-9 and TRBJ2-3; no clear D. Trimming left V 2 bases short and J 2 bases short, with 5 bases between. There are 13 residues in the CDR3. Germline CDR1 SEHNR, CDR2 FQNEAQ (reference sequence). The CDR3 bases are TGTGCCAGCAGCTTAACAAACACAGATACGCAGTATTTT. Protein: CASSLTNTDTQYF.

The V call is TRBV5-6, the J call TRBJ2-1, with D perhaps TRBD2 (6 bases). Trimming pared 9 bases from V and 12 bases from J, leaving 19 bases between. The CDR3 has 12 amino acids. Germline V CDR1 and CDR2: SGHDT, YYEEEE. The CDR3 protein is CATQLGAGWQFF. CDR3 DNA: TGTGCCACCCAGCTTGGTGCGGGGTGGCAGTTCTTC.

The rearrangement uses TRBV9 and TRBJ2-3; 7 nucleotides align to TRBD2. Germline lookup yields CDR1 SGDLS and CDR2 YYNGEE. Trimming at V came to 2 bases and at J to 2 bases, leaving 8 bases not matched to a gene. This CDR3 contains 16 residues. This chain's CDR3 is CASSVFPGDYTDTQYF. The CDR3, as DNA: TGTGCCAGCAGCGTTTTCCCGGGGGACTACACAGATACGCAGTATTTT.